The rows below give T cell receptor beta chains drawn from one sample of a study of identical twins. TCRdb recomputed calls from the 5' RACE reads with MiXCR, one row per CDR3 protein. The table records roughly 770,000 distinct CDR3 sequences, roughly 20% of them present only once. These records were also assigned to another study, of T cells expressing NK-cell markers.

The sample was PBMCs. The receptor source for this set is a woman younger than 30 in good health. Each CDR3 is given with its conserved first and last residue. Each record gives: J gene, V gene, D gene, clone size, CDR3 DNA, CDR3 protein. A D gene is named only where the DNA matches it firmly. Only some rows state a clone size, as once, few, many or a class for expanded clones.

TRBJ2-7 TRBV6-5 TRBD2 - TGTGCCAGCAGTTACCGGAGGACTAGCGGGAGGGCCGAGCTGTACTTC CASSYRRTSGRAELYF
TRBJ1-6 TRBV27 - - TGTGTCAGCAGTTTTTTGTCCGGCAGTTCCTCACCCCTCCACTTT CVSSFLSGSSSPLHF
TRBJ2-7 TRBV7-9 - many TGTGCCAGCAGTCCAAACTACGAGCAGTACTTC CASSPNYEQYF
TRBJ1-2 TRBV5-1 - - TGCGCCAGCAGCTGGGGTGGACAGACTAACTATGGCTACACCTTC CASSWGGQTNYGYTF
TRBJ2-1 TRBV5-1 TRBD2 few TGCGCCAGCAGCTTGGATAGCGGGGGAGGCAATGAGCAGTTCTTC CASSLDSGGGNEQFF
TRBJ2-7 TRBV27 - few TGTGCCAGCTCCATGGCGGGAAACCCCAAGCAGTACTTC CASSMAGNPKQYF
TRBJ2-5 TRBV5-1 TRBD1 - TGCGCCAGCAGAATAACAGGGGCCCAAGAGACCCAGTACTTC CASRITGAQETQYF
TRBJ2-7 TRBV4-3 - - TGCGCCAGCAGCCAATACCACCAGCGGACCCAGTACGAGCAGTACTTC CASSQYHQRTQYEQYF
TRBJ1-6 TRBV7-9 - few TGTGCCAGCAGCGGGGCAGCCGTTTCGGCCCTCCACTTT CASSGAAVSALHF
TRBJ2-1 TRBV15 - - TGTGCCACCAGCAGAGAGGACCCCCACAATGAGCAGTTCTTC CATSREDPHNEQFF
TRBJ2-7 TRBV12-3/TRBV12-4 TRBD2 - TGTGCCAGCAGTTTGTCGGGACTAGCGGTCTACGAGCAGTACTTC CASSLSGLAVYEQYF
TRBJ2-1 TRBV14 - few TGTGCCAGCAGCCGAAACCGGGGGTCTACCTACAATGAGCAGTTCTTC CASSRNRGSTYNEQFF
TRBJ2-1 TRBV7-2 - - TGTGCCAGCAGCCCACCCGTTGCGGGACCACACAATGAGCAGTTCTTC CASSPPVAGPHNEQFF
TRBJ2-3 TRBV5-6 - few TGTGCCAGCAGCTTGGCCCTTTCAGGGGCTGATACGCAGTATTTT CASSLALSGADTQYF
TRBJ2-1 TRBV7-9 - few TGTGCCAGCAGCTTAGGGCCAGTACGGGGCAACAATGAGCAGTTCTTC CASSLGPVRGNNEQFF
TRBJ2-1 TRBV6-5 - few TGTGCCAGCAGTTACTCGGGACGGGATGAGCAGTTCTTC CASSYSGRDEQFF
TRBJ2-7 TRBV30 TRBD2 - TGTGCCTGGAGTGTACTCGGGAGGGTCTACGAGCAGTACTTC CAWSVLGRVYEQYF
TRBJ2-2 TRBV4-2 TRBD1 few TGTGCCAGCAGCCAACCTGGACAGGGAGGTTGGACCGGGGAGCTGTTTTTT CASSQPGQGGWTGELFF
TRBJ2-3 TRBV12-3/TRBV12-4 - few TGTGCCAGCAGTTTCCATTCCCCTAATACGCAGTATTTT CASSFHSPNTQYF
TRBJ2-6 TRBV6-1 - few TGTGCCACCTCGGCCTCTGGGGCCAACGTCCTGACTTTC CATSASGANVLTF
TRBJ2-3 TRBV24-1 TRBD2 - TGTGCCACCAGTGAGCGGTCGACTAGCGGGAGAGAGGGACGACCGACGGCCACAGATACGCAGTATTTT CATSERSTSGREGRPTATDTQYF
TRBJ1-5 TRBV27 TRBD1 many TGTGCCAGCAGACAGGGGTTCGATCAGCCCCAGCATTTT CASRQGFDQPQHF
TRBJ2-7 TRBV10-1 TRBD1 - TGCGCCAGCGGGACAGGGAGCGAGCAGTACTTC CASGTGSEQYF
TRBJ2-3 TRBV20-1 - few TGCAGTGCTACGTCGGGGGACTTAGATACGCAGTATTTT CSATSGDLDTQYF
TRBJ2-1 TRBV9 TRBD1 few TGTGCCAGCAGCGACCACAGGGGTCAATACAATGAGCAGTTCTTC CASSDHRGQYNEQFF
TRBJ1-1 TRBV24-1 - - TGTGCCACCCGGCCTAAGGTGCCAGAGAACACTGAAGCTTTCTTT CATRPKVPENTEAFF
TRBJ2-5 TRBV12-3/TRBV12-4 - - TGTGCCAGCAGTTTAGTAGTAACGAGGACCCAGTACTTC CASSLVVTRTQYF